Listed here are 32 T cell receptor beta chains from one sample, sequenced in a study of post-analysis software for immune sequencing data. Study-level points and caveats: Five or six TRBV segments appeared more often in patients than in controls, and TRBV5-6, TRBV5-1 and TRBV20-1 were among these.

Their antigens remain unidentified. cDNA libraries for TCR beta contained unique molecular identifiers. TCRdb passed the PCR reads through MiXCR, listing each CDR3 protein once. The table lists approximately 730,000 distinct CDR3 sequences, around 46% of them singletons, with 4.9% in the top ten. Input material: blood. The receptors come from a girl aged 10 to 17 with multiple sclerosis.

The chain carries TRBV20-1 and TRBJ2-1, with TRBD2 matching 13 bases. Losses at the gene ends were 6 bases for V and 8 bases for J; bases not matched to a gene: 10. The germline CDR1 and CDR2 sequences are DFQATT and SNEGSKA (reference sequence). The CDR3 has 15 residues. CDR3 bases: TGCAGTGCAGAAGGGACTAGCGGGATCGGGTATGAGCAGTTCTTC. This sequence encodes CSAEGTSGIGYEQFF.

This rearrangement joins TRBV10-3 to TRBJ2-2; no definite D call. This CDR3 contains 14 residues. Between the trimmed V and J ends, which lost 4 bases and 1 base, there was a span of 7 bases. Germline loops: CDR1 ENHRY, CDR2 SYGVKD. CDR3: CAISGNQNTGELFF. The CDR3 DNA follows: TGTGCCATCAGTGGGAACCAGAACACCGGGGAGCTGTTTTTT.

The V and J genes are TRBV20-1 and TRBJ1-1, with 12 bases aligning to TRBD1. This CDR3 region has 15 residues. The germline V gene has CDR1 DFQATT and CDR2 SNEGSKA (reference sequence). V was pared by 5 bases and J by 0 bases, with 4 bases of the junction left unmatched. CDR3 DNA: TGCAGTGCTCCGGGACAGGGGGCAATGAACACTGAAGCTTTCTTT. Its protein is CSAPGQGAMNTEAFF.

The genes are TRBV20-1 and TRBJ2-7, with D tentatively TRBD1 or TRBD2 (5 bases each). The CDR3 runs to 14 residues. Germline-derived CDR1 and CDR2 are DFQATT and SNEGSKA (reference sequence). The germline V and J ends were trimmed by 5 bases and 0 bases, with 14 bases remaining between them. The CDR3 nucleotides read TGCAGTGCTCTCGGTGAGGGGCACTCCTACGAGCAGTACTTC. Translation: CSALGEGHSYEQYF.

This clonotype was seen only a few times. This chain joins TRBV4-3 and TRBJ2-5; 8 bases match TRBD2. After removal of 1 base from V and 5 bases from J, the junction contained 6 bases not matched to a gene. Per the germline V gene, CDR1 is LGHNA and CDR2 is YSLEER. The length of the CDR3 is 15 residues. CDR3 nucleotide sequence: TGCGCCAGCAGCCAAGTTTCCGGGAGGGGTGAGACCCAGTACTTC. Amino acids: CASSQVSGRGETQYF.

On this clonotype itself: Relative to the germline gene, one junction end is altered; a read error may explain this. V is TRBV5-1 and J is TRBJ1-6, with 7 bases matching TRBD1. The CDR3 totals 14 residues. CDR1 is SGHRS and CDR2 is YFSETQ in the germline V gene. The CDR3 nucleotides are TGCGCCAGCAGCCCAACAGGGGACGGATCACCCCCCCACTTT. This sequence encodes CASSPTGDGSPPHF.

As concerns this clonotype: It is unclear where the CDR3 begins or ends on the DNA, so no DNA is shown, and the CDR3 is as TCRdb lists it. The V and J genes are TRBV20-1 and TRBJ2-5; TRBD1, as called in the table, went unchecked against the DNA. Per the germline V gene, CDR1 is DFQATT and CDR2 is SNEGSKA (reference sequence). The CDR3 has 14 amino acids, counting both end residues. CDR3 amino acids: CSARVGQGINDEYF.

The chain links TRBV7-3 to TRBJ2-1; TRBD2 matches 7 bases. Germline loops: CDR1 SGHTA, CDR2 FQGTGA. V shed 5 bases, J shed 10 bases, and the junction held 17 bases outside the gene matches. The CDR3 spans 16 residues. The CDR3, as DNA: TGTGCCAGCAGCCCCCAAGGGACCCGGGGGGTAGGGGAGCAGTTCTTC. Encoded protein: CASSPQGTRGVGEQFF. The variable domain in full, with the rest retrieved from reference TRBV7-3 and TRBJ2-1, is GAGVSQTPSNKVTEKGKYVELRCDPISGHTALYWYRQSLGQGPEFLIYFQGTGAADDSGLPNDRFFAVRPEGSVSTLKIQRTERGDSAVYLCASSPQGTRGVGEQFFGPGTRLTVL.

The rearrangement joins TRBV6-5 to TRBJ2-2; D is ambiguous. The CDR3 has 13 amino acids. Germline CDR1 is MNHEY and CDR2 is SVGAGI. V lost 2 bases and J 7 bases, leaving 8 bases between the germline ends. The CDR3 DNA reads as TGTGCCAGCAGTTACGTGGGTGGCGGGGAGCTGTTTTTT. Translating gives CASSYVGGGELFF.

DNA for the CDR3: TGTGCCAGCAGTTTACGGAGCGGGGGTTACAATGAGCAGTTCTTC. As protein: CASSLRSGGYNEQFF. The chain links TRBV28 to TRBJ2-1, with 8 bases fitting TRBD2. Germline values: CDR1 MDHEN, CDR2 SYDVKM. This CDR3 is 15 amino acids long. Trimming cost V 2 bases and J 4 bases; bases outside gene matches: 4.

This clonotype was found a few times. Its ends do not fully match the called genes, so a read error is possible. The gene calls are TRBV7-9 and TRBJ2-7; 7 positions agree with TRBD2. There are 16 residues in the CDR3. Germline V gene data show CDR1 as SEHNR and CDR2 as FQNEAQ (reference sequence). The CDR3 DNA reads TGTACCAGCAGCCCTCGTTCGTCTAGCGGAAACTACGAGCAGTACTTC. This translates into CTSSPRSSSGNYEQYF.

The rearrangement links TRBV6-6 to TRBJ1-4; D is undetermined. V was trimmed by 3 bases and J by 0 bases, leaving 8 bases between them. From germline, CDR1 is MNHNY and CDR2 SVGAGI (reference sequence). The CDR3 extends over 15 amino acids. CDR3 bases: TGTGCCAGCAGTTATACACAAGCAACTAATGAAAAACTGTTTTTT. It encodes CASSYTQATNEKLFF.

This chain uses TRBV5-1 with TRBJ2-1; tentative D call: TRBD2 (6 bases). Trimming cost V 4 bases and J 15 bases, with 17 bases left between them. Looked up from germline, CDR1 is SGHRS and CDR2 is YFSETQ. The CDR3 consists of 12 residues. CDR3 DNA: TGCGCCAGCAGCGGAACTAGCATTTTACGGTTCTTC. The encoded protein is CASSGTSILRFF.

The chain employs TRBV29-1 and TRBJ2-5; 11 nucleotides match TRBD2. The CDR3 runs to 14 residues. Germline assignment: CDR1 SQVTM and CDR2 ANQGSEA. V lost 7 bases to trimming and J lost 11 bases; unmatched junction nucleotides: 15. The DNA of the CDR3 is TGCAGCGAGGAGACTAGCGGGAAGGGGAATGAGCAGTACTTC. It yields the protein CSEETSGKGNEQYF.

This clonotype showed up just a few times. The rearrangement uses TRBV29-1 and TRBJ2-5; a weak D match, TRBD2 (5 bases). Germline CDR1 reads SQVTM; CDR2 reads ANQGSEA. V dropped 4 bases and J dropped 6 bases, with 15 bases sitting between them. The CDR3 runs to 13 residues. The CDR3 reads CSVVAGIRKTQYF. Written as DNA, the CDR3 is TGCAGCGTTGTGGCGGGTATACGGAAGACCCAGTACTTC.

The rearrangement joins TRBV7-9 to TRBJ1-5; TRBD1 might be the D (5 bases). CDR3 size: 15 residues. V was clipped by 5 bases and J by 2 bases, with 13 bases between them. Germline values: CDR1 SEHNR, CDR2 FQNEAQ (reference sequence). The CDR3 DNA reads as TGTGCCAGCAGCCAAGGGCAGGGTCGCAATCAGCCCCAGCATTTT. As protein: CASSQGQGRNQPQHF. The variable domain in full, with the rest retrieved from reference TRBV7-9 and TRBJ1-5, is DTGVSQNPRHKITKRGQNVTFRCDPISEHNRLYWYRQTLGQGPEFLTYFQNEAQLEKSRLLSDRFSAERPKGSFSTLEIQRTEQGDSAMYLCASSQGQGRNQPQHFGDGTRLSIL.

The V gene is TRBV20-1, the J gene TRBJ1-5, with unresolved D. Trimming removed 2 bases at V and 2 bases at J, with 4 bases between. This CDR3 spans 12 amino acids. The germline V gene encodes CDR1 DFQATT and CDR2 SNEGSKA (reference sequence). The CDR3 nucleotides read TGCAGTGCTAGAAACGGCAATCAGCCCCAGCATTTT. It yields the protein CSARNGNQPQHF.

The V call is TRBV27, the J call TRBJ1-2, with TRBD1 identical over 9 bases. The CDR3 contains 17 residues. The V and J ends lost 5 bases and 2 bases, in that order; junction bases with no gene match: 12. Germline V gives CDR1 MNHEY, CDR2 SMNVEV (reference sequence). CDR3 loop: CASSPSRDRVWNYGYTF. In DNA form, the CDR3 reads TGTGCCAGCAGTCCATCCCGGGACAGGGTTTGGAACTATGGCTACACCTTC.

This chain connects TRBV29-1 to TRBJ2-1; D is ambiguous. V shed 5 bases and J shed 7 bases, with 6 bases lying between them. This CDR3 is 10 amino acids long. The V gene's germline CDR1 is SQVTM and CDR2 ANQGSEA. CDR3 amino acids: CSVFGNEQFF. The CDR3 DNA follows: TGCAGCGTTTTTGGAAATGAGCAGTTCTTC.

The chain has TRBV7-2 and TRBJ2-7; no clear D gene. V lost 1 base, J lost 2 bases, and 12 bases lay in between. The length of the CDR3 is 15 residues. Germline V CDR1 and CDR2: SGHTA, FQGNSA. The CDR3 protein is CASSLGQTPTYEQYF. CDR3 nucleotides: TGTGCCAGCAGCTTAGGTCAAACCCCCACCTACGAGCAGTACTTC.

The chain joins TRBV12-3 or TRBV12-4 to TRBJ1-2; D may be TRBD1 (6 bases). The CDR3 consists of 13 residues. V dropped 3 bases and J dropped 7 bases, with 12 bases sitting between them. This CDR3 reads CASSFRGGVGYTF. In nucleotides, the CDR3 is TGTGCCAGCAGTTTCAGGGGTGGGGTTGGCTACACCTTC.

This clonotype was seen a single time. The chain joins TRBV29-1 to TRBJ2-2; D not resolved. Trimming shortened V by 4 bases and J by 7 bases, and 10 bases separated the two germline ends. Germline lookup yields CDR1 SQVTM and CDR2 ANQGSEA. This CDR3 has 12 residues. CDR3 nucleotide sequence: TGCAGCGTTGGGGTAGGCCTCGGGGAGCTGTTTTTT. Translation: CSVGVGLGELFF.

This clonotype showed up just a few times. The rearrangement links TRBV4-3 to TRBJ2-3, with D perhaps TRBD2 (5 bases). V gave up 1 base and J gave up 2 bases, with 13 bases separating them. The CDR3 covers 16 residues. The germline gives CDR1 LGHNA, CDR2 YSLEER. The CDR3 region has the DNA TGCGCCAGCAGCCAAGTTAGGGAGCCCTTCACAGATACGCAGTATTTT. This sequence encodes CASSQVREPFTDTQYF.

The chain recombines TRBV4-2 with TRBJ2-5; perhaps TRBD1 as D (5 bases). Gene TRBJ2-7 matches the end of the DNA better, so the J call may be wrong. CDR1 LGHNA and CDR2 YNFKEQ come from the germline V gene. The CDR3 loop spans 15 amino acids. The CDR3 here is CASSPGHSSSYEQYF. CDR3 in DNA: TGTGCCAGCAGCCCAGGGCACTCGAGCTCCTACGAGCAGTACTTC.

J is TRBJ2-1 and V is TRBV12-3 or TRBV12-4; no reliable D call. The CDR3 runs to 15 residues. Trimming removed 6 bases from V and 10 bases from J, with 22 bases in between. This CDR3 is CASSPPRPGPLEQFF. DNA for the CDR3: TGTGCCAGCAGCCCTCCTCGTCCCGGACCCCTAGAGCAGTTCTTC.

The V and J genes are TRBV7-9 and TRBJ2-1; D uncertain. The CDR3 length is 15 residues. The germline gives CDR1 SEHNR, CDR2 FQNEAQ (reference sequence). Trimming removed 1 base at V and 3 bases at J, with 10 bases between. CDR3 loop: CASSLVQTVYNEQFF. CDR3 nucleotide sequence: TGTGCCAGCAGCTTAGTACAGACTGTCTACAATGAGCAGTTCTTC. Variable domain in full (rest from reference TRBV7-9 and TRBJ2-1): DTGVSQNPRHKITKRGQNVTFRCDPISEHNRLYWYRQTLGQGPEFLTYFQNEAQLEKSRLLSDRFSAERPKGSFSTLEIQRTEQGDSAMYLCASSLVQTVYNEQFFGPGTRLTVL.

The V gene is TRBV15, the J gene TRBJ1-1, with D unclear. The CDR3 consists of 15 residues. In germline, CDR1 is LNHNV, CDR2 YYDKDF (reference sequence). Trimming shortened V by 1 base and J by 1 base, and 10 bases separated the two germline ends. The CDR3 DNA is TGTGCCACCAGCAGAGGGGAGACGAGGAACACTGAAGCTTTCTTT. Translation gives CATSRGETRNTEAFF.

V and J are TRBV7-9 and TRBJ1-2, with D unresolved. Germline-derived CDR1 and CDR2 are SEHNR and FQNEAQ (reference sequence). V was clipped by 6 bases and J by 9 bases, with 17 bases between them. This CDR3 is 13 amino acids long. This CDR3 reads CASSPTAGWSYTF. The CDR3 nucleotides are TGTGCCAGCAGTCCTACAGCGGGCTGGAGCTACACCTTC.

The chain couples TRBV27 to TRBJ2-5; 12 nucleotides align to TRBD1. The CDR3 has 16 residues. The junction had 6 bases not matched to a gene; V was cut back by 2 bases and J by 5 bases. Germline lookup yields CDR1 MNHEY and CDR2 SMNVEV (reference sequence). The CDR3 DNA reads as TGTGCCAGCAGTTTACGGGGACAGGGGGCTTGGGAGACCCAGTACTTC. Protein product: CASSLRGQGAWETQYF.

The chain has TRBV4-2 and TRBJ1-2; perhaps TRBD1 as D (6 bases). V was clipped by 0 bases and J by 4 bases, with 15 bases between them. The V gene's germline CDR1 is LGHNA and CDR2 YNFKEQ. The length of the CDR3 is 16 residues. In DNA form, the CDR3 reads TGTGCCAGCAGCCAAGATCAGGCAGGGGTTACCTATGGCTACACCTTC. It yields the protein CASSQDQAGVTYGYTF.

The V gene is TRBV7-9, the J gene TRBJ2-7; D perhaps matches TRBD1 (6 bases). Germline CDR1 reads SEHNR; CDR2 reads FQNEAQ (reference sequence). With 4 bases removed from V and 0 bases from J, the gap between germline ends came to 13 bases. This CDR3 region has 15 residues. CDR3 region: CASSSPGDTSYEQYF. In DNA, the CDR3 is TGTGCCAGCAGCTCACCCGGGGACACCTCCTACGAGCAGTACTTC.

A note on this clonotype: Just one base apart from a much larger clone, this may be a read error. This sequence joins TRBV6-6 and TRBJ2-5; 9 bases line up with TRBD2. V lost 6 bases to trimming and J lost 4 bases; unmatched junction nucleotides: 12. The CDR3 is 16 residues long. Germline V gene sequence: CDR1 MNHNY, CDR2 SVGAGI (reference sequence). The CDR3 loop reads CASRYPVTSGSETQYF. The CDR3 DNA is TGTGCCAGCAGGTACCCTGTAACTAGCGGGTCAGAGACCCAGTACTTC.